This T cell receptor (beta chain) was captured by sequencing in a study of blood T cell repertoires in COVID-19. Study summary: T cells, B-cell-depleted T cells, or PBMCs supplied cDNA or gDNA.

This table comes from immunoSEQ multiplex PCR, and its TCRdb copy is limited to in-frame clones, with some not included. This sample has some 300,000 clones, with 80% to 90% found just once. Participants were aged roughly 18 to 90 years from more than 20 US areas. The study assigned cohorts using participant-reported clinical history. The V and J ends lost 5 bases and 5 bases respectively, with 18 bases between them. CDR3 size: 14 residues. In germline, CDR1 is SQVTM, CDR2 ANQGSEA. The sample was PBMCs or T cells enriched from blood (not recorded which). The receptor comes from a man aged 25 to 45 who had recovered from COVID-19. J is TRBJ2-5 and V is TRBV29-1; TRBD1 might be the D (5 bases). Written as DNA, the CDR3 is TGCAGCGTTTTAGACGCAGGGATTTCGGAGACCCAGTACTTC. It yields the protein CSVLDAGISETQYF.